The subject of this entry is one T cell receptor (beta chain). The CDR3 sequence is 16 residues long. The J segment lost 1 base and the V segment lost 4 bases, leaving 3 bases of the junction unmatched. Germline V lookup: CDR1 MNHNS, CDR2 SASEGT. The data originate from a study of control samples from healthy donors and cancer patients. Data came from immunoSEQ multiplex PCR; TCRdb stores just in-frame clones and leaves some out. The repertoire holds roughly 120,000 clones, with 89% as singletons. This receptor was obtained from a man aged 50 to 59 in good health. Sequencing used blood. This chain joins TRBV6-1 and TRBJ2-5; 13 bases align to TRBD2. DNA of the CDR3: TGTGCCAGCAGTGTGACTAGCGGGGGGCCCCAAGAGACCCAGTACTTC. Amino acid sequence: CASSVTSGGPQETQYF.